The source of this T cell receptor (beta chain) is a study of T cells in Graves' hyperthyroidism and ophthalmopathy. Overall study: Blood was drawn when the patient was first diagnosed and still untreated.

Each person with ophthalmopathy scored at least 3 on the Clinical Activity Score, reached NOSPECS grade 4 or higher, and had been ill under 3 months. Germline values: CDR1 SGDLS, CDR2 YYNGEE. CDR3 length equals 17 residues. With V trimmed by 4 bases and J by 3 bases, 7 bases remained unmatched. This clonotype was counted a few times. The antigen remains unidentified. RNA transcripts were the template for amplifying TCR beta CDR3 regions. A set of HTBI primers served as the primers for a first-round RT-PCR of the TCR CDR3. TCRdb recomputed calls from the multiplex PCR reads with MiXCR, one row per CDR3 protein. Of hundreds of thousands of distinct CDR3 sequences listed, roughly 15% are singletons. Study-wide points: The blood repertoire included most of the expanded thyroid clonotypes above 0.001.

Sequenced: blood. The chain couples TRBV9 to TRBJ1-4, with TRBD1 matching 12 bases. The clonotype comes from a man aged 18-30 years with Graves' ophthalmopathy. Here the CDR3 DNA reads TGTGCCAGCAGCACCCGGGACAGGGGGCTTTCTAATGAAAAACTGTTTTTT. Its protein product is CASSTRDRGLSNEKLFF.